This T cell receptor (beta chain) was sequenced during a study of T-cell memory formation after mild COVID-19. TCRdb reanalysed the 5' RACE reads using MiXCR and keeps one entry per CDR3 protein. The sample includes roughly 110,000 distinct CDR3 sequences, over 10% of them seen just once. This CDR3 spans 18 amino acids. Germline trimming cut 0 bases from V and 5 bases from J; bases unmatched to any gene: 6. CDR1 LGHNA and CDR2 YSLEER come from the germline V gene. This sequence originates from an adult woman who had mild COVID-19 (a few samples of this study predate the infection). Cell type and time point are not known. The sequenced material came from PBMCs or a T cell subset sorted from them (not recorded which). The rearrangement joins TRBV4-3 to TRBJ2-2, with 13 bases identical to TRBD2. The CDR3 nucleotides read TGCGCCAGCAGCCAAGATTGGACTAGCGGGAGAGAAACCGGGGAGCTGTTTTTT. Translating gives CASSQDWTSGRETGELFF.